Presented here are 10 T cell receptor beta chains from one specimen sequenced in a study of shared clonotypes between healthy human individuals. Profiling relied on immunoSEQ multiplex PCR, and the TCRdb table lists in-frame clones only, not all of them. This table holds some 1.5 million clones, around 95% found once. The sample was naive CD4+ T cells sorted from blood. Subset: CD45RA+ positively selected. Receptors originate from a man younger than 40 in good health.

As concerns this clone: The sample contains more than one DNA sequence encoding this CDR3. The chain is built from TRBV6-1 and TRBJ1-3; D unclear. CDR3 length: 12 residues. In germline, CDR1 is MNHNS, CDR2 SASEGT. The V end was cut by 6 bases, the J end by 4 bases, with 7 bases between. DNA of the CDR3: TGTGCCAGCAGAGACCCAGGAAACACCATATATTTT. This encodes CASRDPGNTIYF.

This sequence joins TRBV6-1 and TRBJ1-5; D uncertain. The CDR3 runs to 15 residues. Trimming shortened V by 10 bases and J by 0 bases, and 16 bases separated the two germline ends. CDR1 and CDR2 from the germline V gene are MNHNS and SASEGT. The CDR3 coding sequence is TGTGCCACAACCCGACGGGCAGATAGCAATCAGCCCCAGCATTTT. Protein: CATTRRADSNQPQHF.

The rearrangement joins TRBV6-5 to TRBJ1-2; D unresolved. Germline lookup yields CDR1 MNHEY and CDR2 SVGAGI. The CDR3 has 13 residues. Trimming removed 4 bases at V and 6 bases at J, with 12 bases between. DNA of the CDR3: TGTGCCAGCAGTTTTCTAGCTACAGATGGCTACACCTTC. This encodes CASSFLATDGYTF.

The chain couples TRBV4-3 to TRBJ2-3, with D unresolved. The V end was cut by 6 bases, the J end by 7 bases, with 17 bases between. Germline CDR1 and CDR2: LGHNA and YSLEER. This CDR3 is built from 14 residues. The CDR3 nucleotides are TGCGCCAGCAGAGATAGCCTACTGCCAAATACGCAGTATTTT. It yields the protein CASRDSLLPNTQYF.

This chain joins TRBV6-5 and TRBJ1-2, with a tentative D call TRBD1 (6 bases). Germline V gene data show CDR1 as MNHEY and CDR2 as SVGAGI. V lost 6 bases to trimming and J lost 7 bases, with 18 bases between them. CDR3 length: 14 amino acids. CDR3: CASSTQGLRAGYTF. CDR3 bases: TGTGCCAGCAGCACACAGGGTTTACGGGCTGGCTACACCTTC.

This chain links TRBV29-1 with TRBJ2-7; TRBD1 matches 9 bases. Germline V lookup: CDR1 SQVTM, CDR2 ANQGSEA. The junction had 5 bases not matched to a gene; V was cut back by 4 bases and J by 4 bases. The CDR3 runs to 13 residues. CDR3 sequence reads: CSVGGDRAYEQYF. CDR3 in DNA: TGCAGCGTTGGGGGGGACAGGGCATACGAGCAGTACTTC.

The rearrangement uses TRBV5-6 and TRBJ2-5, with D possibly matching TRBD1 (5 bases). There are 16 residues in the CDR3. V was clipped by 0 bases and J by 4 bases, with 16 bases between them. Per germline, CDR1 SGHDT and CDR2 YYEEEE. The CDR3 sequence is CASSLERYLTAETQYF. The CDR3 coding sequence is TGTGCCAGCAGCTTGGAACGGTACTTGACAGCAGAGACCCAGTACTTC.

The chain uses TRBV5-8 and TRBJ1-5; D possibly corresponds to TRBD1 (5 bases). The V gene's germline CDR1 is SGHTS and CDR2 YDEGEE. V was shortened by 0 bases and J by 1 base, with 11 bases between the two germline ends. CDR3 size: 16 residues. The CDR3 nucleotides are TGTGCCAGCAGCTTGGTTGCAGGGATCAGCAATCAGCCCCAGCATTTT. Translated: CASSLVAGISNQPQHF.

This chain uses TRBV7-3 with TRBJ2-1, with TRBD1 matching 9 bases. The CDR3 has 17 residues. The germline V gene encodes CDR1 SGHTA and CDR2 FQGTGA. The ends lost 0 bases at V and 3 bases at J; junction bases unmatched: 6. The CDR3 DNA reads TGTGCCAGCAGCTTAACCGGGACAGGGTGGGACTACAATGAGCAGTTCTTC. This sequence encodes CASSLTGTGWDYNEQFF.

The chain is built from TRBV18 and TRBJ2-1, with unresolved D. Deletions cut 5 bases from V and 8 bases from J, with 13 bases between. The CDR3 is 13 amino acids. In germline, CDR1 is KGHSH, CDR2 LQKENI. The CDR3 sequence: CASSITDLHEQFF. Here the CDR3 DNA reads TGTGCCAGCTCAATCACAGATCTCCATGAGCAGTTCTTC.